This T cell receptor beta chain was sequenced in a study of blood T cell repertoires in COVID-19 (dated by TCRdb to the early 2020s). Regarding the complete study: Samples covering the acute and convalescent phases of COVID-19 were provided by collaborators in the United States, Italy and Spain. Subjects who had been exposed to COVID-19, were actively infected with it, or had recovered from it provided the deeply sampled blood TCRbeta repertoires that made up the dataset. The repertoires were made available in a free public database intended to serve as a resource for research on the immune response to SARS-CoV-2. Nearly every sample came with metadata listing a de-identified subject ID, COVID-19 status, age in years and sex. The samples were drawn from the first 160 participants of the ongoing ImmuneRACE study and from 1,254 subjects provided by 6 global collaborators. Where available, HLA class I and class II types were taken from metadata supplied by the sample provider and were not determined by assay-based typing. The material from the prospective study consisted of cDNA or gDNA derived from T cells, B-cell-depleted T cells, or PBMCs. The study at large found these results: Clinical and demographic metadata were provided uncurated, with the amount varying by source and participant.

Whole blood was collected in K2EDTA tubes by collaborating institutions according to the institutions' own protocols. For TCRbeta analysis, collaborators shipped samples in one of three forms: frozen whole blood, isolated PBMCs, or DNA extracted from either of those sample types. V is reduced by 1 base and J by 1 base, leaving a spacing of 8 bases between them. The CDR3 spans 16 residues, from the cysteine through the phenylalanine. Only the CDR3 part of the read is kept: 48 bases, read in frame from the first base. The germline V gene encodes CDR1 LNHNV and CDR2 YYDKDF (reference sequence). TCRbeta CDR3 regions were amplified from genomic DNA using the immunoSEQ Assay, a bias-controlled multiplex PCR. In the authors' own workflow: The number of nucleated cells in each sample was estimated by amplification of reference gene primers within the assay. Sequence reads were collapsed and filtered to measure the absolute abundance of every unique TCRbeta CDR3 rearrangement. For each sample, productive Simpson clonality was calculated by taking the square root of Simpson's diversity index across productive rearrangements. TCRdb provides this immuneACCESS table in a form limited to in-frame rearrangements. Some clones are lacking; in checked studies, under half of them reflect an unresolved V gene, and why the rest are absent is not known. That table furnishes V, J and clone size, whereas the DNA furnished D and trimming. This sample gives nearly 100,000 clones in total; approximately 82% of them show up just once. Roughly a tenth of the sample lies in the top ten.

On this clone: Its antigen is unknown. There are no base qualities to consult, and no much larger clone falls within one base.

This receptor was obtained from an older man with acute or convalescent COVID-19. Sequenced material: peripheral blood. The chain couples TRBV15 to TRBJ1-6; no D segment can be confidently identified. The CDR3 reads CATSRGRGSYNSPLHF. The nucleotide sequence is given as TGTGCCACCAGCAGAGGGCGGGGATCCTATAATTCACCCCTCCACTTT.